The following is a T cell receptor (beta chain) sequence with its context. No antigen is known for it. The record has no base qualities; no much larger clone is one base away. Every donor was a healthy Caucasian. The study also sequenced three unrelated non-twin adults: a male aged 18 to 30, a male aged 50 to 59 and a female aged 50 to 59. Miltenyi CD45RO+ enrichment and human naive T-cell isolation kits were used to isolate memory (CD45RO+) and naive T cells from PBMC. These data come from a study of identical twins (TCRdb year 2016). At the level of the whole study: To test whether fetal clonotypes persist, this study deep-sequenced TCR alpha and beta repertoires from monozygotic twins, from unrelated adults of various ages, and from cord blood. Replicate twin experiments were performed at different times using different library preparation protocols to rule out contamination. General study outcomes and caveats: In monozygotic twins, out-of-frame TCR alpha sharing was systematically underestimated by recombination models, although the models agreed with sharing between unrelated individuals. Because the same donors could not be followed over many years, conclusions were based on cross-sectional statistical analysis. Fewer insertions were carried by abundant cord blood beta clonotypes; a weaker similar trend was observed in young adult naive repertoires, while no such trend was observed in memory repertoires. In beta out-of-frame sequences, excess twin sharing was weaker, because having fewer shared sequences lowered the signal-to-noise ratio. Zero-insertion analyses could be partly confounded by invariant T cells such as MAIT and iNKT, though diverse VJ usage argued against such confounding for most clonotypes. Out-of-frame TCR alpha sequences shared between twins showed an excess of low generation-probability sequences compared with coincidental sharing between unrelated individuals.

The library was built by means of 5' RACE. The sequencer listed for this sample is Illumina HiSeq 2000. Template switching added a universal primer binding site, and the final cDNA carried a unique molecular identifier that allowed TCR cDNA molecules to be counted accurately. Specific primers in the conserved constant-segment region were used to synthesize first-strand cDNA for the TCR alpha and beta chains. To control for contamination, every cDNA library was double barcoded, receiving both a SMART-Mk sample barcode and Illumina barcodes. TruSeq adapter sequences, together with Illumina sample barcodes, were added in two successive PCR steps. TCR alpha and beta cDNA libraries were sequenced on the Illumina HiSeq platform with custom primers. Regarding the original processing steps: Unique molecular identifiers were extracted from raw reads with MiGEC, and CDR3 positions were determined with MiXCR. Recombination models were inferred per individual with the repgenHMM and IGoR tools using an EM algorithm. Shared clonotype analysis was performed with the tcR package in R, normalizing sharing by the product of cloneset sizes. To study raw recombination without the effects of thymic and clonal selection, out-of-frame nonproductive sequences were analyzed. TCRdb reprocessing: public reads trimmed at Q25 with fastp, clones called with MiXCR, in-frame beta chains kept. Merged by CDR3 protein, the rows form single entries marked with the most common genes and DNA. The V and J calls were not made by the authors but by TCRdb's processing. In this sample the table shows 350,000 to 500,000 distinct CDR3 sequences, less than 20% of which occur a single time. The ten biggest clones cover around 10% of the sample.

Taken from the germline V gene, the CDR1 and CDR2 loops are MNHEY and SVGEGT. The cysteine opens and the phenylalanine closes a CDR3 of 14 amino acids. The sequence is cut down to CDR3 DNA, 42 bases in frame from base 1. V is reduced by 6 bases and J by 4 bases, leaving a spacing of 15 bases between them. Sequenced material: naive T cells sorted from blood. The cell subset or site label here, explained by the study, means: cells isolated with a human naive T-cell isolation kit. This sequence originates from a man aged 50 or older in good health. The V and J segments used are TRBV6-2 or TRBV6-3 and TRBJ1-1, with a tentative D gene TRBD1 over 6 matching bases. Here the CDR3 is given as CASSDSPRGTEAFF. The nucleotides read TGTGCCAGCAGCGATAGTCCCAGGGGCACTGAAGCTTTCTTT.